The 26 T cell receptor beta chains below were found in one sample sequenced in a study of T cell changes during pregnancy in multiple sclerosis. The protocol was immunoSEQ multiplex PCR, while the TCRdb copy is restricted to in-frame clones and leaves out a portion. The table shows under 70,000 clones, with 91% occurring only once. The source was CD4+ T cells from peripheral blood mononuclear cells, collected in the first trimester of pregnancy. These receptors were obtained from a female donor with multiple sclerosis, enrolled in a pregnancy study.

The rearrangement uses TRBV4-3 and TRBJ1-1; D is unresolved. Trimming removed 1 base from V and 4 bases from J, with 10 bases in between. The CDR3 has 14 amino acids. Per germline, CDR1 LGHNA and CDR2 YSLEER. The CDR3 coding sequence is TGCGCCAGCAGCCAAGCCCTAGGCTTCACTGAAGCTTTCTTT. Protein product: CASSQALGFTEAFF.

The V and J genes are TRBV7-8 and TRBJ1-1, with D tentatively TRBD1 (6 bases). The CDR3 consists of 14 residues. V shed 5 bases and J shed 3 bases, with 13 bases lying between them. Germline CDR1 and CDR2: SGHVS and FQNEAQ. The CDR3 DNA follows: TGTGCCAGCAGCCCGATGACAGGACACACTGAAGCTTTCTTT. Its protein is CASSPMTGHTEAFF.

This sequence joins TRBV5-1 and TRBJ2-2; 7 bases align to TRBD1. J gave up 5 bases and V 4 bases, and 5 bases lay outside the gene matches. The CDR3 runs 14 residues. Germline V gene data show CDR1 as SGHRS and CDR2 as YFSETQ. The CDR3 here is CASSLTGPTGELFF. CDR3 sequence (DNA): TGCGCCAGCAGCCTGACAGGGCCAACCGGGGAGCTGTTTTTT. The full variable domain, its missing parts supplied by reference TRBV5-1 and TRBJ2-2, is KAGVTQTPRYLIKTRGQQVTLSCSPISGHRSVSWYQQTPGQGLQFLFEYFSETQRNKGNFPGRFSGRQFSNSRSEMNVSTLELGDSALYLCASSLTGPTGELFFGEGSRLTVL.

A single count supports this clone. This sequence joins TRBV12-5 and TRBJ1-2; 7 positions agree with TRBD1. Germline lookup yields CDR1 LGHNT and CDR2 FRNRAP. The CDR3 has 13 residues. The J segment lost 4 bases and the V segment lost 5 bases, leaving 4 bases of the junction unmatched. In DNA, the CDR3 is TGTGCTAGTGGTCCGAGGACAGGCTATGGCTACACCTTC. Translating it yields CASGPRTGYGYTF.

CDR3 in amino acids: CASSILSYEQYF. In nucleotides, the CDR3 is TGTGCCAGCAGTATACTGAGCTACGAGCAGTACTTC. The chain combines TRBV5-6 with TRBJ2-7, with unresolved D. The CDR3 has 12 residues. Germline V CDR1 and CDR2: SGHDT, YYEEEE. The V end lost 5 bases, the J end lost 3 bases, and 9 bases lay between the germline ends.

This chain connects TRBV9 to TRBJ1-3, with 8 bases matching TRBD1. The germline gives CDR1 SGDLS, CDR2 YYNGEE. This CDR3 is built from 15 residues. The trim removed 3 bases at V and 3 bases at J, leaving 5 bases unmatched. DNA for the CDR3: TGTGCCAGCAGCGGGGGCACAGGGGGTGGAAACACCATATATTTT. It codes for CASSGGTGGGNTIYF.

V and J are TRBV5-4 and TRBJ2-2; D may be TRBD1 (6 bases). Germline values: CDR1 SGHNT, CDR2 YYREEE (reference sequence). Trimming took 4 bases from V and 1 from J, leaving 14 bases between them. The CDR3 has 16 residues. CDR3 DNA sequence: TGTGCCAGCAGCCCAACGGGACACAAGAACACCGGGGAGCTGTTTTTT. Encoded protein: CASSPTGHKNTGELFF.

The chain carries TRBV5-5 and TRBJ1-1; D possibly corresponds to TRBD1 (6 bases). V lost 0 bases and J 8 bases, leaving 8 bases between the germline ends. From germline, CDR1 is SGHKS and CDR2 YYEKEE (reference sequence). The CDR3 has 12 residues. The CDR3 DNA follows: TGTGCCAGCAGCTTGGTTGGGACAGAAGCTTTCTTT. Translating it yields CASSLVGTEAFF.

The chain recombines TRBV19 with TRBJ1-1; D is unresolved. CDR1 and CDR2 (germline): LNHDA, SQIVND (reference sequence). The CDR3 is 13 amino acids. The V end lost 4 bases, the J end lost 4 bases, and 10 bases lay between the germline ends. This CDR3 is CASSNSVGTEAFF. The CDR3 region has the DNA TGTGCCAGTAGTAACAGTGTGGGCACTGAAGCTTTCTTT.

CDR3 nucleotides: TGCGCCAGCAGCCCCAGAACTAACTATGGCTACACCTTC. Translation gives CASSPRTNYGYTF. The rearrangement joins TRBV4-3 to TRBJ1-2; D unclear. The CDR3 is 13 residues long. V was cut by 4 bases and J by 0 bases, with 6 bases left in between. Germline V gene sequence: CDR1 LGHNA, CDR2 YSLEER.

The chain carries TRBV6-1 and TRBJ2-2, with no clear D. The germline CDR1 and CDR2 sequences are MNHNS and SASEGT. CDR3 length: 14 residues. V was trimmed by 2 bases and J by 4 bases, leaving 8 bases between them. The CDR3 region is CASSERRGTGELFF. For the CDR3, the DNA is TGTGCCAGCAGTGAAAGGAGAGGCACCGGGGAGCTGTTTTTT.

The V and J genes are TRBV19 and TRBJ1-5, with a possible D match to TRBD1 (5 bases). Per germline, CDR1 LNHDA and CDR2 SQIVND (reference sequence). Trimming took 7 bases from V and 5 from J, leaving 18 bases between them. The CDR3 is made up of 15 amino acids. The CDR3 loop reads CASTNRSFRDQPQHF. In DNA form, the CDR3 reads TGTGCCAGTACCAACAGGTCCTTCAGGGATCAGCCCCAGCATTTT.

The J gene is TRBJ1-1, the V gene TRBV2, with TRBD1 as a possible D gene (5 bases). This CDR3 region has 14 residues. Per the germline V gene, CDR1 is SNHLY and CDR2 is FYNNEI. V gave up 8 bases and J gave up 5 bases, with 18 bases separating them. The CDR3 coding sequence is TGTGCCAGCCGAGGATATGGAGGGGTTACTGAAGCTTTCTTT. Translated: CASRGYGGVTEAFF.

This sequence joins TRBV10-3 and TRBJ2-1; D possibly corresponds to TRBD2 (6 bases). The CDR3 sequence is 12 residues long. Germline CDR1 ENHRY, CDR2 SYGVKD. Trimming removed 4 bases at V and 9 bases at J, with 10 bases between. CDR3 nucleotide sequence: TGTGCCATCAGTGCGGGGGAGGTTGAGCAGTTCTTC. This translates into CAISAGEVEQFF.

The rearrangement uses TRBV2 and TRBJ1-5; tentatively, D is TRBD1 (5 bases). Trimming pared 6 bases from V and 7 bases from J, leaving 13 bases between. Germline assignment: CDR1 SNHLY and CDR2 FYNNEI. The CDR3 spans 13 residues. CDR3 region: CASRQGLGQPQHF. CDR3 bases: TGTGCCAGCAGGCAGGGCCTGGGGCAGCCCCAGCATTTT.

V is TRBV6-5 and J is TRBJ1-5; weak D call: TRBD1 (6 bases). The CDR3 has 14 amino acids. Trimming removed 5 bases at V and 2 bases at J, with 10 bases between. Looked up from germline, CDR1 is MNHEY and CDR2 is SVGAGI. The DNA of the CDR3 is TGTGCCAGCAGTCCACAGGGCGGCAATCAGCCCCAGCATTTT. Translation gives CASSPQGGNQPQHF.

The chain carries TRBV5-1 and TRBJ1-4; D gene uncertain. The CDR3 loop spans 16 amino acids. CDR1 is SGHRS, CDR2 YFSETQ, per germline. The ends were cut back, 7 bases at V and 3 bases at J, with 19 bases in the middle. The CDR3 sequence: CASSGHDWGANEKLFF. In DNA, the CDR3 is TGCGCCAGCTCCGGCCATGATTGGGGAGCTAATGAAAAACTGTTTTTT.

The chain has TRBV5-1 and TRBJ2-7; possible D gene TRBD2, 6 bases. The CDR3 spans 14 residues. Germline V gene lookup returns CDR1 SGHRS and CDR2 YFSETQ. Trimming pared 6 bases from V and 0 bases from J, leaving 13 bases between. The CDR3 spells CASTMRGSSYEQYF. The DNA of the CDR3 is TGCGCCAGCACCATGCGGGGCTCCTCCTACGAGCAGTACTTC.

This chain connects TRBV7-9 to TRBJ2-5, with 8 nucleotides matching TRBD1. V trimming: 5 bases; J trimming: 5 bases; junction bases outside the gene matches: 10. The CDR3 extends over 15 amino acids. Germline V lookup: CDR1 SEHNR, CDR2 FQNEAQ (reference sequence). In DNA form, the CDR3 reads TGTGCCAGCAGCCTTGGACAGGGAATAGAGGAGACCCAGTACTTC. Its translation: CASSLGQGIEETQYF. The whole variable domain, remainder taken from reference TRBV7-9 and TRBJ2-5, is DTGVSQNPRHKITKRGQNVTFRCDPISEHNRLYWYRQTLGQGPEFLTYFQNEAQLEKSRLLSDRFSAERPKGSFSTLEIQRTEQGDSAMYLCASSLGQGIEETQYFGPGTRLLVL.

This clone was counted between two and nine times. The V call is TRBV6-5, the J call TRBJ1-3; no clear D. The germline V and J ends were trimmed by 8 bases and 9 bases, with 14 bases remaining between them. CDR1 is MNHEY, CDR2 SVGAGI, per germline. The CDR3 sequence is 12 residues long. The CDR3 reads CASRPPSGTIYF. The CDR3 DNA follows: TGTGCCAGCCGGCCTCCCTCGGGCACCATATATTTT.

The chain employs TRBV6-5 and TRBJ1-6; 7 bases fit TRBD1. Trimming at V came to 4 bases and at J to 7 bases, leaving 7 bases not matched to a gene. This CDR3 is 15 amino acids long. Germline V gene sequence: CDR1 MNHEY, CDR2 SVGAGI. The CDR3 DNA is TGTGCCAGCAGTTCGACAGGGAGGAAGAATTCACCCCTCCACTTT. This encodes CASSSTGRKNSPLHF.

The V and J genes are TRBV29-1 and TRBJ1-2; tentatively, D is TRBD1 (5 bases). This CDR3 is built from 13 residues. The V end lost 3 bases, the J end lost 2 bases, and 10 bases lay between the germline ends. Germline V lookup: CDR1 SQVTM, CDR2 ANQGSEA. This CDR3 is CSVEDTLNYGYTF. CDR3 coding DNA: TGCAGCGTTGAGGACACCTTAAACTATGGCTACACCTTC.

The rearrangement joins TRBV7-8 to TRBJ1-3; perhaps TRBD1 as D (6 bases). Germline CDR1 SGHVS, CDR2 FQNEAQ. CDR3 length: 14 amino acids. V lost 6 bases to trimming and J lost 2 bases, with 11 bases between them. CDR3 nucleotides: TGTGCCAGCAGTTATCGGGACACTGGAAACACCATATATTTT. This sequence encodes CASSYRDTGNTIYF.

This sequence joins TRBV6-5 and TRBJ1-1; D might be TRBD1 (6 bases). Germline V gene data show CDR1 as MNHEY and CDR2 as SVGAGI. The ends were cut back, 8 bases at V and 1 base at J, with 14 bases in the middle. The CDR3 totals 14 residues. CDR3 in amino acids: CASRTGTSNTEAFF. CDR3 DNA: TGTGCCAGCCGTACCGGGACATCGAACACTGAAGCTTTCTTT.

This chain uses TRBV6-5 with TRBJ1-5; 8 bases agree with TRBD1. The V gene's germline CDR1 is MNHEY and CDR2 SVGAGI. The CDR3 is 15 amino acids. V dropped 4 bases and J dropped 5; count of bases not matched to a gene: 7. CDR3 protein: CASSFNRGGDQPQHF. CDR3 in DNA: TGTGCCAGCAGTTTTAACAGGGGGGGGGATCAGCCCCAGCATTTT.

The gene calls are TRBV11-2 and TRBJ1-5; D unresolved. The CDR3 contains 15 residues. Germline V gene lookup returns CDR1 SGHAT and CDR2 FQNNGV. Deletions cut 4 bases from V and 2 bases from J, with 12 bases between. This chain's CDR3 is CASSSGSFGNQPQHF. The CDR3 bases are TGTGCCAGCAGCTCCGGGAGTTTTGGCAATCAGCCCCAGCATTTT. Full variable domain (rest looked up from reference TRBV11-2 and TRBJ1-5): EAGVAQSPRYKIIEKRQSVAFWCNPISGHATLYWYQQILGQGPKLLIQFQNNGVVDDSQLPKDRFSAERLKGVDSTLKIQPAKLEDSAVYLCASSSGSFGNQPQHFGDGTRLSIL.